This TCR beta chain was sequenced during a study of TIL therapy for anti-PD-1-resistant metastatic lung cancer. At the level of the study: Tumor harvest preceded PD-1/PD-L1 blockade, followed by nivolumab treatment. Study-level findings and limits: The cohort had more treatment-naive, never-smoker and oncogene-addicted patients than typical.

The immunoSEQ assay was v3. Sequencing depth was 1.9 million or so read pairs for survey level, about 5-6 million for deep. The repertoire was sequenced with immunoSEQ multiplex PCR; TCRdb's copy has only in-frame clones and lacks some. Of tens of thousands of clones listed, about 73% are singletons. About this clone itself: Its antigen is still unknown.

Described time point: pre-treatment sample, taken before nivolumab and TIL therapy. The V end lost 5 bases, the J end lost 6 bases, and 10 bases lay between the germline ends. The CDR3 loop spans 13 amino acids. Germline assignment: CDR1 MNHEY and CDR2 SMNVEV (reference sequence). Material: blood, obtained at baseline. The rearrangement uses TRBV27 and TRBJ2-2, with D unresolved. The receptor's source is a person aged 25-79 years with non-small cell lung cancer. CDR3 residues: CASSIHRAGELFF. Here the CDR3 DNA reads TGTGCCAGCAGTATACATCGCGCCGGGGAGCTGTTTTTT.